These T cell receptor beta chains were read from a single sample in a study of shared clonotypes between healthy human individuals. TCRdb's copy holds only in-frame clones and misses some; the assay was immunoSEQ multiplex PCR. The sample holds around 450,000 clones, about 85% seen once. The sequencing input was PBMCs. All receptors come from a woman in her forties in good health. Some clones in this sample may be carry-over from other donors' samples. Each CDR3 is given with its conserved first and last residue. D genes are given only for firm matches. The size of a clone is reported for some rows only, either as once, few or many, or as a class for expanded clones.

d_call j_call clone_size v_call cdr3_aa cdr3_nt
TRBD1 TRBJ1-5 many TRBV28 CASTTTGTGGNQPQHF TGTGCCAGCACCACCACCGGGACAGGGGGCAATCAGCCCCAGCATTTT
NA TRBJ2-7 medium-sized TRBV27 CASSFGTHEQYF TGTGCCAGCAGTTTCGGGACCCACGAGCAGTACTTC
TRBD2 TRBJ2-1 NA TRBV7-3 CASSPSGINNEQFF TGTGCCAGCAGCCCGAGCGGGATCAACAATGAGCAGTTCTTC
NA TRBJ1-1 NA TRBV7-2 CASSLMVNTEAFF TGTGCCAGCAGCTTAATGGTGAACACTGAAGCTTTCTTT
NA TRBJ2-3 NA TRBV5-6 CASSPRQKESTDTQYF TGTGCCAGCAGCCCCCGCCAAAAGGAGAGCACAGATACGCAGTATTTT
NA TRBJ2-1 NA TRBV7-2 CASSLRASYNEQFF TGTGCCAGCAGTCTTAGGGCCTCCTACAATGAGCAGTTCTTC
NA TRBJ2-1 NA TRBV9 CASSVGGRNEQFF TGTGCCAGCAGCGTAGGCGGTCGGAATGAGCAGTTCTTC
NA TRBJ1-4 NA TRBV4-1 CASSRAASATNEKLFF TGCGCCAGCAGCCGAGCTGCCAGTGCAACTAATGAAAAACTGTTTTTT
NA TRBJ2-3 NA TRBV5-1 CASSLVRDTDTQYF TGCGCCAGCAGCTTGGTCAGGGACACAGATACGCAGTATTTT
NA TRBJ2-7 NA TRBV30 CAWSKGGSSYEQYF TGTGCCTGGAGCAAAGGGGGAAGCTCCTACGAGCAGTACTTC
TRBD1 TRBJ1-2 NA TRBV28 CASSSSGQGWVRGYTF TGTGCCAGCAGTTCTAGCGGACAGGGGTGGGTCCGGGGCTACACCTTC
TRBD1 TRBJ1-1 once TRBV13 CASSSEQGSNTEAFF TGTGCCAGCAGCTCAGAACAGGGGTCGAACACTGAAGCTTTCTTT
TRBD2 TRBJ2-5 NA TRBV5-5 CASSLGLAAYQETQYF TGTGCCAGCAGCCTGGGACTAGCGGCGTACCAAGAGACCCAGTACTTC
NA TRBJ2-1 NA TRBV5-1 CASSLGQVTYNEQFF TGCGCCAGCAGCTTGGGTCAAGTTACCTACAATGAGCAGTTCTTC